Below, one TCR beta chain is given with its context. The antigen it binds to is not known. No per-base quality is available; no much larger clone lies one base away. Each collaborating institution followed its own protocols to collect whole blood in K2EDTA tubes. For TCRbeta analysis, collaborator samples were shipped as frozen whole blood, as isolated PBMCs, or as DNA extracted from either sample type. These data belong to a study of blood T cell repertoires in COVID-19 (dated by TCRdb to the early 2020s). For context, the study as a whole: Collaborator samples came from the United States, Italy and Spain and covered acute and convalescent phases of COVID-19. The prospective study material was composed of cDNA or gDNA derived from T cells, B-cell-depleted T cells, or PBMCs. The dataset comprised deeply sampled blood TCRbeta repertoires from subjects exposed to, actively infected with, or recovered from COVID-19. A freely available public database, intended as a resource for researchers studying the immune response to SARS-CoV-2, is where the repertoires were released. Samples were obtained from the ongoing ImmuneRACE study (first 160 participants) and from some 1,200 subjects provided by 6 global collaborators. Sample metadata almost always included a de-identified subject ID, COVID-19 status, age in years and sex. Where available, HLA class I and class II types were taken from metadata supplied by the sample provider and were not determined by assay-based typing. What the study reported, not specific to this receptor: Clinical and demographic metadata were provided uncurated, with the amount varying by source and participant.

TCRbeta CDR3 regions were amplified from genomic DNA using the immunoSEQ Assay, a bias-controlled multiplex PCR. Processing in the source paper ran as follows. Within the assay, amplification of reference gene primers was used to estimate how many nucleated cells each sample contained. Sequence reads were collapsed and filtered to measure the absolute abundance of every unique TCRbeta CDR3 rearrangement. For each sample, productive Simpson clonality was calculated as the square root of Simpson's diversity index over productive rearrangements. Sourced from immuneACCESS, this table was stored by TCRdb with only in-frame sequences that have V and J called. A share of the clones is absent; for the studies checked, an unresolved V gene accounts for under half, and the remainder has no known explanation. V and J calls and clone size follow that table, whereas D and trimming were derived from the DNA. In this sample the table shows 160,000 or so clones, 65% to 90% of which occur a single time. Jointly, the top ten make up about 1.5% of the sample.

The source of this sequence is a human donor in a cohort sampled during active COVID-19. Input material: peripheral blood.

The CDR3 amino acid sequence is: CASSSGGSLTNEKLFF. The nucleotides are TGCGCCAGCAGCTCCGGGGGGTCGTTGACTAATGAAAAACTGTTTTTT. This chain is built from TRBV5-1 and TRBJ1-4, and possibly TRBD1, on 5 matching bases. From the cysteine up to the phenylalanine, the CDR3 has a length of 16 residues. The only DNA kept is the CDR3, 48 bases in frame from the first base. Looking up the germline V gene yields CDR1 SGHRS and CDR2 YFSETQ. V is cut by 3 bases and J by 2 bases, and the space between the germline ends is 14 bases.